The rows below give T cell receptor beta chains drawn from one sample of a study of cytomegalovirus exposure and HLA in healthy donors. Only in-frame clones appear in the TCRdb table, and some are missing; sequencing was by immunoSEQ multiplex PCR. The profile shows about 150,000 clones, about three fifths of them singletons. Sample: PBMCs. Source of these receptors: a woman in her sixties or seventies in good health and CMV-seropositive. CDR3s include the opening cysteine and the closing phenylalanine or tryptophan. Each record gives: J gene, V gene, clone size, D gene, CDR3 protein, CDR3 DNA. The D gene is left open where the match is weak. Clone sizes are given selectively: once, few, many, or a class where the clone is expanded.

J gene: TRBJ1-1
V gene: TRBV7-3
clone size: few
D gene: NA
CDR3 protein: CASSRDINTEAFF
CDR3 DNA: TGTGCCAGCAGCCGGGACATAAACACTGAAGCTTTCTTT

J gene: TRBJ1-3
V gene: TRBV9
clone size: once
D gene: NA
CDR3 protein: CASSPRQTSGNTIYF
CDR3 DNA: TGTGCCAGCAGCCCCCGACAGACCTCTGGAAACACCATATATTTT

J gene: TRBJ1-4
V gene: TRBV28
clone size: NA
D gene: TRBD1
CDR3 protein: CASKLGTGGEKLFF
CDR3 DNA: TGTGCCAGCAAACTCGGGACAGGGGGGGAAAAACTGTTTTTT

J gene: TRBJ1-3
V gene: TRBV28
clone size: NA
D gene: NA
CDR3 protein: CASSSLTGRSGNTIYF
CDR3 DNA: TGTGCCAGCAGTTCCCTGACAGGACGCTCTGGAAACACCATATATTTT

J gene: TRBJ2-6
V gene: TRBV28
clone size: few
D gene: NA
CDR3 protein: CASRVQSRANVLTF
CDR3 DNA: TGTGCCAGCAGAGTGCAGTCTCGGGCCAACGTCCTGACTTTC

J gene: TRBJ2-7
V gene: TRBV29-1
clone size: few
D gene: TRBD1
CDR3 protein: CSVADRRSYEQYF
CDR3 DNA: TGCAGCGTTGCGGACAGGCGCTCCTACGAGCAGTACTTC

J gene: TRBJ2-1
V gene: TRBV19
clone size: few
D gene: TRBD2
CDR3 protein: CASSIAGTKGEQFF
CDR3 DNA: TGTGCCAGTAGTATAGCGGGGACTAAGGGAGAGCAGTTCTTC

J gene: TRBJ1-3
V gene: TRBV7-9
clone size: NA
D gene: TRBD1
CDR3 protein: CASSFEGGLGNTIYF
CDR3 DNA: TGTGCCAGCAGCTTTGAAGGGGGCCTTGGAAACACCATATATTTT

J gene: TRBJ2-7
V gene: TRBV15
clone size: NA
D gene: TRBD1
CDR3 protein: CATSTPGQGTYEQYF
CDR3 DNA: TGTGCCACCAGCACCCCGGGACAGGGAACCTACGAGCAGTACTTC

J gene: TRBJ1-3
V gene: TRBV4-3
clone size: NA
D gene: NA
CDR3 protein: CASSQALSSGNTIYF
CDR3 DNA: TGCGCCAGCAGCCAAGCCTTATCCTCTGGAAACACCATATATTTT

J gene: TRBJ1-3
V gene: TRBV4-2
clone size: few
D gene: TRBD1
CDR3 protein: CASSQILQGETGNTIYF
CDR3 DNA: TGTGCCAGCAGCCAAATCCTACAGGGGGAGACTGGAAACACCATATATTTT

J gene: TRBJ2-7
V gene: TRBV11-1
clone size: NA
D gene: TRBD1
CDR3 protein: CASSLQGESSYEQYF
CDR3 DNA: TGTGCCAGCAGCCTACAGGGGGAAAGCTCCTACGAGCAGTACTTC

J gene: TRBJ1-4
V gene: TRBV11-2
clone size: NA
D gene: NA
CDR3 protein: CASSLAGGLLGEKLFF
CDR3 DNA: TGTGCCAGCAGCTTAGCCGGTGGACTCCTCGGTGAAAAACTGTTTTTT

J gene: TRBJ2-1
V gene: TRBV15
clone size: NA
D gene: NA
CDR3 protein: CATSRPGYNEQFF
CDR3 DNA: TGTGCCACCAGCAGGCCAGGATACAATGAGCAGTTCTTC

J gene: TRBJ1-2
V gene: TRBV5-1
clone size: NA
D gene: TRBD1
CDR3 protein: CASSPRQGETGYTF
CDR3 DNA: TGCGCCAGCAGCCCCAGACAGGGTGAAACGGGCTACACCTTC

J gene: TRBJ2-5
V gene: TRBV19
clone size: few
D gene: NA
CDR3 protein: CASSIGVQETQYF
CDR3 DNA: TGTGCCAGTAGTATCGGAGTCCAAGAGACCCAGTACTTC

J gene: TRBJ1-5
V gene: TRBV27
clone size: few
D gene: NA
CDR3 protein: CASSPTTGAGWPQHF
CDR3 DNA: TGTGCCAGCAGTCCGACCACCGGAGCGGGGTGGCCCCAGCATTTT

J gene: TRBJ2-2
V gene: TRBV9
clone size: NA
D gene: TRBD1
CDR3 protein: CASSGQGGENTGELFF
CDR3 DNA: TGTGCCAGCAGCGGACAGGGTGGGGAGAACACCGGGGAGCTGTTTTTT

J gene: TRBJ2-1
V gene: TRBV2
clone size: NA
D gene: TRBD2
CDR3 protein: CASKREEWGEQFF
CDR3 DNA: TGTGCCAGCAAGCGGGAGGAATGGGGTGAGCAGTTCTTC

J gene: TRBJ1-2
V gene: TRBV10-3
clone size: few
D gene: TRBD1
CDR3 protein: CAISESITGENGYTF
CDR3 DNA: TGTGCCATCAGTGAGTCGATTACAGGGGAAAATGGCTACACCTTC

J gene: TRBJ2-5
V gene: TRBV7-3
clone size: NA
D gene: NA
CDR3 protein: CASSLFRQETQYF
CDR3 DNA: TGTGCCAGCAGCTTATTCCGCCAAGAGACCCAGTACTTC

J gene: TRBJ2-3
V gene: TRBV4-1
clone size: few
D gene: TRBD2
CDR3 protein: CASSQDWTSGASTDTQYF
CDR3 DNA: TGCGCCAGCAGCCAAGATTGGACTAGCGGAGCTAGCACAGATACGCAGTATTTT

J gene: TRBJ2-7
V gene: TRBV28
clone size: NA
D gene: TRBD1
CDR3 protein: CASSLPGTGVNEQYF
CDR3 DNA: TGTGCCAGCAGTCTCCCCGGGACAGGGGTCAACGAGCAGTACTTC

J gene: TRBJ2-6
V gene: TRBV10-3
clone size: NA
D gene: NA
CDR3 protein: CAIREGGAQKTGANVLTF
CDR3 DNA: TGTGCCATCAGGGAAGGGGGAGCTCAGAAGACTGGGGCCAACGTCCTGACTTTC

J gene: TRBJ2-1
V gene: TRBV7-2
clone size: NA
D gene: TRBD2
CDR3 protein: CASSLVGGPPNEQFF
CDR3 DNA: TGTGCCAGCAGCTTAGTGGGAGGGCCCCCCAATGAGCAGTTCTTC

J gene: TRBJ2-5
V gene: TRBV9
clone size: NA
D gene: NA
CDR3 protein: CASSPGWSSETQYF
CDR3 DNA: TGTGCCAGCAGCCCAGGGTGGAGTTCCGAGACCCAGTACTTC

J gene: TRBJ2-5
V gene: TRBV7-9
clone size: NA
D gene: NA
CDR3 protein: CASSLGTNGQETQYF
CDR3 DNA: TGTGCCAGCAGCTTAGGGACAAATGGACAAGAGACCCAGTACTTC

J gene: TRBJ2-2
V gene: TRBV27
clone size: NA
D gene: NA
CDR3 protein: CASSLPGAGELFF
CDR3 DNA: TGTGCCAGCAGTTTACCAGGGGCCGGGGAGCTGTTTTTT